These T cell receptor beta chains were read from a single sample in a study of shared clonotypes between healthy human individuals. Generated by immunoSEQ multiplex PCR, the TCRdb table keeps only in-frame clones and is missing some. Among some 2.4 million clones listed, approximately 93% were seen once. Sequencing was done on a sample of naive CD4+ T cells from PBMCs. Receptor source: a man between 18 and 35 years old in good health. Some clones in this sample may be carry-over from other donors' samples. CDR3s include the opening cysteine and the closing phenylalanine or tryptophan. D genes are given only for firm matches. Size is stated for part of the rows, as once, few or many counts, or as a class when the clone is expanded.

TRBJ1-1 TRBV6-1 - - 12 CATGGGRTEAFF TGTGCCACGGGAGGGGGTAGAACTGAAGCTTTCTTT
TRBJ1-2 TRBV5-8 - TRBD1 15 CASSLGQGTNYGYTF TGTGCCAGCAGCCTAGGACAGGGAACTAACTATGGCTACACCTTC
TRBJ1-1 TRBV6-1 - - 15 CASRKGSAWRTEAFF TGTGCCAGCAGGAAGGGGTCAGCTTGGAGGACTGAAGCTTTCTTT
TRBJ1-1 TRBV29-1 - - 12 CSVADGDTEAFF TGCAGCGTTGCGGACGGAGACACTGAAGCTTTCTTT
TRBJ2-7 TRBV11-3 once - 14 CASSLDSVIGEQYF TGTGCCAGCAGCTTAGATAGCGTGATCGGTGAGCAGTACTTC
TRBJ2-5 TRBV25-1 - - 14 CASSEPLYQETQYF TGTGCCAGCAGTGAACCCTTGTACCAAGAGACCCAGTACTTC
TRBJ1-5 TRBV5-8 - - 14 CASSLHRGAGPQHF TGTGCCAGCAGCTTGCATAGGGGTGCTGGGCCCCAGCATTTT
TRBJ2-3 TRBV6-5 once - 15 CASSYSVRGGATQYF TGTGCCAGCAGTTACTCGGTTAGGGGGGGAGCTACGCAGTATTTT
TRBJ2-5 TRBV19 - - 14 CASKPGRERETQYF TGTGCCAGTAAGCCGGGACGTGAAAGGGAGACCCAGTACTTC
TRBJ2-7 TRBV5-5 once - 16 CASSYGIQGGSYEQYF TGTGCCAGCAGCTATGGTATACAGGGGGGGTCCTACGAGCAGTACTTC
TRBJ2-7 TRBV2 once TRBD1 12 CASGTGAYEQYF TGTGCCAGCGGGACAGGGGCCTACGAGCAGTACTTC
TRBJ1-2 TRBV14 few TRBD1 15 CASSQRTGDPYGYTF TGTGCCAGCAGCCAAAGGACAGGGGATCCCTATGGCTACACCTTC
TRBJ2-7 TRBV30 - - 15 CAWSFPLAGAYEQYF TGTGCCTGGAGTTTCCCATTGGCAGGAGCCTACGAGCAGTACTTC
TRBJ2-1 TRBV6-1 - - 17 CASSEEVGWGTRNEQFF TGTGCCAGCAGTGAAGAGGTGGGTTGGGGAACGCGCAATGAGCAGTTCTTC
TRBJ2-5 TRBV28 - TRBD1 14 CASRSTGGGETQYF TGTGCCAGCAGAAGCACAGGGGGCGGCGAGACCCAGTACTTC
TRBJ2-1 TRBV2 - - 11 CASRELNEQFF TGTGCCAGCCGGGAGTTGAATGAGCAGTTCTTC
TRBJ1-2 TRBV4-1 - TRBD1 16 CASSQAGTGRVYGYTF TGCGCCAGCAGCCAGGCCGGGACAGGGCGCGTCTATGGCTACACCTTC
TRBJ1-3 TRBV28 - TRBD1 17 CASSSGQGLTPGNTIYF TGTGCCAGCAGTTCGGGACAGGGTCTCACTCCTGGAAACACCATATATTTT
TRBJ2-3 TRBV28 - TRBD2 18 CASSVLAGGVPSTDTQYF TGTGCCAGCAGTGTCCTAGCGGGAGGCGTCCCTAGCACAGATACGCAGTATTTT
TRBJ2-1 TRBV28 - TRBD2 17 CASSIPSGRTPYNEQFF TGTGCCAGCAGTATCCCTAGCGGGAGAACCCCCTACAATGAGCAGTTCTTC
TRBJ1-5 TRBV5-1 - - 15 CASSPDGDSNQPQHF TGCGCCAGCAGCCCGGACGGGGATAGCAATCAGCCCCAGCATTTT
TRBJ1-3 TRBV28 - TRBD1 16 CASILGTGQGGNTIYF TGTGCCAGCATCCTGGGGACAGGGCAGGGTGGAAACACCATATATTTT
TRBJ1-3 TRBV5-1 - - 15 CASSLGQNSGNTIYF TGCGCCAGCAGCTTGGGTCAGAACTCTGGAAACACCATATATTTT
TRBJ1-1 TRBV9 - TRBD1 15 CASSKWTGTNTEAFF TGTGCCAGCAGCAAATGGACAGGGACGAACACTGAAGCTTTCTTT
TRBJ2-3 TRBV28 - TRBD2 15 CASSSAGGRADTQYF TGTGCCAGTTCTTCAGCGGGAGGTAGAGCAGATACGCAGTATTTT
TRBJ1-3 TRBV4-1 - - 15 CASSQDTAAGNTIYF TGCGCCAGCAGCCAAGATACAGCTGCTGGAAACACCATATATTTT
TRBJ2-2 TRBV19 - - 14 CASSTVGSTGELFF TGTGCCAGTAGCACCGTGGGGAGCACCGGGGAGCTGTTTTTT
TRBJ2-1 TRBV6-1 - TRBD2 15 CASFLGRAEYNEQFF TGTGCCAGCTTTCTTGGGAGGGCCGAATACAATGAGCAGTTCTTC
TRBJ1-1 TRBV7-2 - - 13 CASSLLSGTEAFF TGTGCCAGCAGCCTTCTAAGCGGCACTGAAGCTTTCTTT
TRBJ2-5 TRBV2 - TRBD1 15 CASRATGKVQETQYF TGTGCCAGCAGGGCGACAGGGAAGGTTCAAGAGACCCAGTACTTC
TRBJ1-3 TRBV9 - - 15 CASSPQRASGNTIYF TGTGCCAGCAGCCCCCAGCGGGCCTCTGGAAACACCATATATTTT
TRBJ1-1 TRBV2 - - 12 CASSNTGTEAFF TGTGCCAGCAGTAACACAGGGACTGAAGCTTTCTTT
TRBJ1-1 TRBV28 - - 11 CASRRLGEAFF TGTGCCAGCAGAAGACTGGGGGAAGCTTTCTTT
TRBJ1-1 TRBV28 - TRBD1 13 CTSSRTGVAEAFF TGTACCAGCAGTCGGACAGGGGTGGCTGAAGCTTTCTTT
TRBJ1-1 TRBV4-3 - - 15 CASSQVHTMNTEAFF TGCGCCAGCAGCCAAGTCCACACCATGAACACTGAAGCTTTCTTT
TRBJ1-1 TRBV6-5 - - 14 CASSSRGGGPEAFF TGTGCCAGCAGTTCCCGCGGGGGGGGGCCTGAAGCTTTCTTT
TRBJ1-1 TRBV6-5 once - 11 CASITLGEAFF TGTGCCAGCATTACGTTAGGGGAAGCTTTCTTT
TRBJ2-7 TRBV5-6 - - 13 CASSQKRQGRGYF TGTGCCAGCAGCCAGAAAAGACAGGGGAGGGGGTACTTC
TRBJ2-5 TRBV7-9 - TRBD2 17 CASSSGLAGGWGETQYF TGTGCCAGCAGCTCGGGACTAGCGGGAGGGTGGGGAGAGACCCAGTACTTC
TRBJ2-3 TRBV5-1 - - 14 CASSFGGPGDTQYF TGCGCCAGCAGCTTTGGGGGGCCTGGAGATACGCAGTATTTT